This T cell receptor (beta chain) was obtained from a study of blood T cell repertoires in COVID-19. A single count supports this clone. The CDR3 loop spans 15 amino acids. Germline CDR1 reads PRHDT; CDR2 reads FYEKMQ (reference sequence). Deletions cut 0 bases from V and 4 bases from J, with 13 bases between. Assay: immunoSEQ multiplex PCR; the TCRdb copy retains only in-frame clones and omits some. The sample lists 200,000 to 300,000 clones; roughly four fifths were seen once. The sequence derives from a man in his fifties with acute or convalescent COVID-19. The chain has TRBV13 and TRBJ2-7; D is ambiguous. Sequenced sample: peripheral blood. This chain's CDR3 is CASSLGRQADYEQYF. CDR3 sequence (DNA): TGTGCCAGCAGCTTAGGCCGGCAGGCCGATTACGAGCAGTACTTC. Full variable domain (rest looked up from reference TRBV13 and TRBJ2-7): AAGVIQSPRHLIKEKRETATLKCYPIPRHDTVYWYQQGPGQDPQFLISFYEKMQSDKGSIPDRFSAQQFSDYHSELNMSSLELGDSALYFCASSLGRQADYEQYFGPGTRLTVT.